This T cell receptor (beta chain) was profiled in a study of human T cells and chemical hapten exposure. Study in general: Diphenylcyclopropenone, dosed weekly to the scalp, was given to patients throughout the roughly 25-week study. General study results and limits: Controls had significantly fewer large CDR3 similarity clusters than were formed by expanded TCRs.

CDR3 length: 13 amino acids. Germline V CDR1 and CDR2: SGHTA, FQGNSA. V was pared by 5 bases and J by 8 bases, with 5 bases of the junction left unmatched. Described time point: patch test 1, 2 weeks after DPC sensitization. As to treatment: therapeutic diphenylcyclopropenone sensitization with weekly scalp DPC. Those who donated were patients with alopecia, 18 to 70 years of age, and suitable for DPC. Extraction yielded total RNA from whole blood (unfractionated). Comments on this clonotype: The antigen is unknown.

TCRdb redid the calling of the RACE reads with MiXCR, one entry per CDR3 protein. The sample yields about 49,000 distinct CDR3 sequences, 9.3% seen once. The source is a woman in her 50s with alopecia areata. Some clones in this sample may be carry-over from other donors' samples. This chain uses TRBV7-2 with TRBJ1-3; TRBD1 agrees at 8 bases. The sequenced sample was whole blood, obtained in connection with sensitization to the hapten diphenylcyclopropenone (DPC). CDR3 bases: TGTGCCAGCAGCCCAGGACAGGGACACACCATATATTTT. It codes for CASSPGQGHTIYF.